This T cell receptor (beta chain) was obtained from a study of cytomegalovirus exposure and HLA in healthy donors. Study-level points and caveats: In a later analysis, common viral pathogens appeared linked to several of the most significant clusters. Investigators reported more than 150 TCR beta chains as tied to cytomegalovirus. V- and J-gene trimming of TCR beta was linked (in a later analysis) to a missense DCLRE1C variant. Three of the chains that were CMV-associated were confirmed in vitro to be specific for CMV antigens.

Vbeta (60) and Jbeta (13) primers were used in the PCR. Generated by immunoSEQ multiplex PCR, the TCRdb table keeps only in-frame clones and is missing some. There are roughly 160,000 clones in the sample; 60% to 80% occur only once, and 7.7% lies in the top ten. CDR3 length: 15 residues. From germline, CDR1 is WSHSY and CDR2 SAAADI. Unmatched junction bases numbered 7, after V lost 2 bases and J lost 7 bases. In regard to this clone: Its cognate antigen is unknown.

This clonotype was obtained from a woman in her 40s in good health and CMV-seropositive. The sample consisted of PBMCs. J is TRBJ2-7 and V is TRBV10-2; TRBD2 agrees at 11 bases. CDR3 DNA sequence: TGCGCCAGCAGTGAGCCCCTAGCGGGAGGATGGGAGCAGTACTTC. It specifies CASSEPLAGGWEQYF.